This T cell receptor beta chain comes out of a study of regulatory T cells in long-lasting Graves disease. Study-wide points: Persistent Graves' disease cases displayed lower TCR diversity than newly diagnosed ones. Having only a small sample size may have limited accuracy.

Libraries of TCR beta came from iRepertoire HTBI primers plus Arm-PCR of CDR3 regions. TCRdb reanalysed the multiplex PCR reads using MiXCR and keeps one entry per CDR3 protein. The repertoire includes about 530,000 distinct CDR3 sequences, 15% to 20% of them detected once, and around 25% sits in the top ten. Trimming took off 0 bases at V and 7 bases at J, with 12 bases between the two ends. CDR1 is MNHNS, CDR2 SASEGT, per germline. This CDR3 has 14 amino acids. In its sample, this clonotype was seen a few times. Its cognate antigen is unknown. Time point of the sample: newly diagnosed GD, antithyroid drugs for less than 3 months. The TCR library used RNA extracted from PBMCs. The same data also went into a second study, on T cells in Graves' hyperthyroidism and ophthalmopathy.

The TCR originated in a middle-aged woman with Graves disease. This rearrangement joins TRBV6-1 to TRBJ1-2; the D gene is possibly TRBD1 (5 bases). This specimen was peripheral blood mononuclear cells (PBMCs), taken at new diagnosis, from a patient treated with antithyroid drugs. Here the CDR3 DNA reads TGTGCCAGCAGTGAAGCGCAAGGGACTCGTGGCTACACCTTC. It encodes CASSEAQGTRGYTF.